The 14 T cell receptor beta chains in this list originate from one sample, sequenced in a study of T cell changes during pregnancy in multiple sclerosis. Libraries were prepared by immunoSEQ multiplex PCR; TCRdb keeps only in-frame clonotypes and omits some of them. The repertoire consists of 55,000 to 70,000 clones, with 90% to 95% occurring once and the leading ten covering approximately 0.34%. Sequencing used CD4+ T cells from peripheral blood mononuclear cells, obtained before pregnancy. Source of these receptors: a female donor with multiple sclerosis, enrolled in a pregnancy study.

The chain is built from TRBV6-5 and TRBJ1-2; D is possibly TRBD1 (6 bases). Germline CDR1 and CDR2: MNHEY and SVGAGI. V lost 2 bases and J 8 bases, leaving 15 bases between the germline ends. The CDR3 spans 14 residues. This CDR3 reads CASSYATGLRGYTF. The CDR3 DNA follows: TGTGCCAGCAGTTACGCTACAGGGCTCCGAGGCTACACCTTC.

Here the CDR3 DNA reads TGTGCCAGCAGTTCGCCGGGACAGGCCTACGAGCAGTACTTC. This sequence encodes CASSSPGQAYEQYF. This chain links TRBV28 with TRBJ2-7; 8 bases match TRBD1. The germline CDR1 and CDR2 sequences are MDHEN and SYDVKM. The CDR3 has 14 residues. V lost 4 bases and J lost 2; bases outside the gene matches: 4.

The CDR3 reads CASRELAYTGELFF. Written as DNA, the CDR3 is TGTGCCAGCAGAGAGCTAGCCTACACCGGGGAGCTGTTTTTT. The chain links TRBV28 to TRBJ2-2; a weak D match, TRBD2 (5 bases). Germline-derived CDR1 and CDR2 are MDHEN and SYDVKM. V was cut by 6 bases and J by 3 bases, with 11 bases left in between. The CDR3 has 14 residues. Full variable domain (remainder filled in from reference TRBV28 and TRBJ2-2): DVKVTQSSRYLVKRTGEKVFLECVQDMDHENMFWYRQDPGLGLRLIYFSYDVKMKEKGDIPEGYSVSREKKERFSLILESASTNQTSMYLCASRELAYTGELFFGEGSRLTVL.

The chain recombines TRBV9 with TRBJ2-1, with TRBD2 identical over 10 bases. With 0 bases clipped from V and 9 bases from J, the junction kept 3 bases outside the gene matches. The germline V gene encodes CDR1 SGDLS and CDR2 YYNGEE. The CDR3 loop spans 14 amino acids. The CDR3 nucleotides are TGTGCCAGCAGCGTAGCTACTAGCGGGGCTGAGCAGTTCTTC. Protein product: CASSVATSGAEQFF.

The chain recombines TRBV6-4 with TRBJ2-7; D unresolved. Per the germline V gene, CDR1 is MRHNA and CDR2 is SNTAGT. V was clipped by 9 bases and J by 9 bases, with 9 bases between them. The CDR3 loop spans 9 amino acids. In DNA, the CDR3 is TGTGCCAGGGCCCCCCGGCAGTACTTC. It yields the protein CARAPRQYF.

The CDR3 bases are TGTGCCAGCAGCCGCGGGGCAGTAGAGACCCAGTACTTC. This encodes CASSRGAVETQYF. The chain recombines TRBV7-2 with TRBJ2-5; D is perhaps TRBD2 (6 bases). Germline V gene lookup returns CDR1 SGHTA and CDR2 FQGNSA. CDR3 length: 13 residues. V shed 5 bases and J shed 4 bases, with 11 bases lying between them.

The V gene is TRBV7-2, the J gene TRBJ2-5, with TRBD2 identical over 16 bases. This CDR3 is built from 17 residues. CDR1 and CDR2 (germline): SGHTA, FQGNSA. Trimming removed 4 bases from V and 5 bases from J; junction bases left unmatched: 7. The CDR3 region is CASSSPGLAGGRETQYF. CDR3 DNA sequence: TGTGCCAGCAGCTCCCCGGGACTAGCGGGAGGGAGGGAGACCCAGTACTTC.

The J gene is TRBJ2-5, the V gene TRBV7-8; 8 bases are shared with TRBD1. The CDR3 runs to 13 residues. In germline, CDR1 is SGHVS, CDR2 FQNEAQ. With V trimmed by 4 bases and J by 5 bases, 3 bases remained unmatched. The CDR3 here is CASSSGQGETQYF. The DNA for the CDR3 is TGTGCCAGCAGCTCCGGACAGGGTGAGACCCAGTACTTC. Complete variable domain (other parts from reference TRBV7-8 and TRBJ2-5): GAGVSQSPRYKVAKRGQDVALRCDPISGHVSLFWYQQALGQGPEFLTYFQNEAQLDKSGLPSDRFFAERPEGSVSTLKIQRTQQEDSAVYLCASSSGQGETQYFGPGTRLLVL.

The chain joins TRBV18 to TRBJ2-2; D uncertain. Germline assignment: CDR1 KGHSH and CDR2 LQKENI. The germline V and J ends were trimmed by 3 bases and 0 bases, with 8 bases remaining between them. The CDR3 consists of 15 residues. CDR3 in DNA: TGTGCCAGCTCACCCAGGATGGCGAACACCGGGGAGCTGTTTTTT. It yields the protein CASSPRMANTGELFF.

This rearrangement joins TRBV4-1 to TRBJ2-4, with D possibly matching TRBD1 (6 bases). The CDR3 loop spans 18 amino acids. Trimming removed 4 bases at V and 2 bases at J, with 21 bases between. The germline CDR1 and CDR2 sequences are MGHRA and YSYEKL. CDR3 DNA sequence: TGCGCCAGCAGCCCGATTACAGGGTCCCTAGGGACCAAAAACATTCAGTACTTC. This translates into CASSPITGSLGTKNIQYF.

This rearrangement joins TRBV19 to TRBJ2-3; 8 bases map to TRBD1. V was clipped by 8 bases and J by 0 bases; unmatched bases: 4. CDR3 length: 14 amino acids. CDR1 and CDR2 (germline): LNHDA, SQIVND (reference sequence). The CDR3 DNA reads TGTGCCAGTCGGACAGGGATTAGCACAGATACGCAGTATTTT. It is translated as CASRTGISTDTQYF.

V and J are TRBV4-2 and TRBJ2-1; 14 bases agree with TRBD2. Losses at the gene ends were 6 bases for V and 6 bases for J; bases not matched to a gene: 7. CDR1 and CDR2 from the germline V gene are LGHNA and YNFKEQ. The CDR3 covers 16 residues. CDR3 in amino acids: CASRLSGLAGVNEQFF. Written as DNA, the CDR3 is TGTGCCAGCAGACTTTCGGGACTAGCGGGAGTCAATGAGCAGTTCTTC.

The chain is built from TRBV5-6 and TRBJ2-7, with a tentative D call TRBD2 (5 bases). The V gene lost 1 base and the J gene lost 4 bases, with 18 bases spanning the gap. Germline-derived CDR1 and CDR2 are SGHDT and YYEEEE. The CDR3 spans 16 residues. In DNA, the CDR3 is TGTGCCAGCAGCTTGAAAAATGTTTGGGAGAGGTACGAGCAGTACTTC. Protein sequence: CASSLKNVWERYEQYF.

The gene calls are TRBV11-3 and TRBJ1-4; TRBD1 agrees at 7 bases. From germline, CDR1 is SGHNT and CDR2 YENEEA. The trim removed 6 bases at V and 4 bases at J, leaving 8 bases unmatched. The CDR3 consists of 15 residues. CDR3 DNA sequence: TGTGCCAGCAGTTTAAAGGACAGGTTTAATGAAAAACTGTTTTTT. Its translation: CASSLKDRFNEKLFF.